These 23 T cell receptor beta chains came from one sample sequenced in a study of graft-versus-host responses after intestinal transplantation. TCRdb keeps only in-frame clones here, not all; method: immunoSEQ multiplex PCR. The sample lists several thousand clones; around four fifths were seen once. To release intraepithelial and lamina propria lymphocytes, the graft tissue was processed. This sample comprised ileum tissue, obtained roughly 19 weeks after transplant. The receptor set was obtained from a human patient who received an intestinal transplant, so some T cells may come from the graft donor.

This rearrangement joins TRBV5-5 to TRBJ2-7, with TRBD2 as a possible D gene (5 bases). V was pared by 0 bases and J by 0 bases, with 13 bases between. Germline CDR1 SGHKS, CDR2 YYEKEE (reference sequence). The CDR3 spans 16 residues. The CDR3 sequence is CASSLAFPGFSYEQYF. CDR3 coding DNA: TGTGCCAGCAGCTTGGCGTTTCCGGGATTCTCCTACGAGCAGTACTTC.

The chain has TRBV6-1 and TRBJ2-2; TRBD1 agrees at 7 bases. The CDR3 runs to 14 residues. The germline V gene encodes CDR1 MNHNS and CDR2 SASEGT. V shed 10 bases and J 3 bases; nucleotides not matched to a gene: 8. CDR3 region: CATSPQGHTGELFF. The CDR3 region has the DNA TGTGCCACCTCACCACAGGGGCACACCGGGGAGCTGTTTTTT.

This clone was counted between two and nine times. CDR3 protein: CASGFFSGQGGYEQYF. In nucleotides, the CDR3 is TGTGCTAGTGGTTTCTTCAGCGGACAGGGTGGCTACGAGCAGTACTTC. The genes are TRBV12-5 and TRBJ2-7, with 8 bases aligning to TRBD1. After removal of 3 bases from V and 3 bases from J, the junction contained 10 bases not matched to a gene. The germline gives CDR1 LGHNT, CDR2 FRNRAP. The CDR3 consists of 16 residues.

This clone showed up just once. The V call is TRBV4-2, the J call TRBJ1-5; D unresolved. Trimming removed 0 bases at V and 6 bases at J, with 0 bases between. From germline, CDR1 is LGHNA and CDR2 YNFKEQ. The CDR3 sequence is 11 residues long. The CDR3 reads CASSQDQPQHF. The CDR3 nucleotides read TGTGCCAGCAGCCAAGATCAGCCCCAGCATTTT.

This sequence joins TRBV6-5 and TRBJ2-5; tentatively, D is TRBD2 (5 bases). Per the germline V gene, CDR1 is MNHEY and CDR2 is SVGAGI. This CDR3 spans 13 amino acids. V dropped 5 bases and J dropped 7 bases, with 14 bases sitting between them. CDR3 bases: TGTGCCAGCAGTGAAGCTGAGGGAGTGACCCAGTACTTC. Its protein is CASSEAEGVTQYF.

The V and J genes are TRBV6-6 and TRBJ2-2; D is ambiguous. Germline CDR1 is MNHNY and CDR2 is SVGAGI (reference sequence). The CDR3 consists of 13 residues. The V end was cut by 0 bases, the J end by 4 bases, with 3 bases between. CDR3 DNA: TGTGCCAGCAGTTACTCGGCCACCGGGGAGCTGTTTTTT. Residues: CASSYSATGELFF.

The chain has TRBV4-1 and TRBJ2-1, with D tentatively TRBD1 (5 bases). The CDR3 runs to 15 residues. Trimming removed 2 bases from V and 5 bases from J, with 13 bases in between. In germline, CDR1 is MGHRA, CDR2 YSYEKL. The CDR3 sequence is CASSQQGILNNEQFF. The CDR3, as DNA: TGCGCCAGCAGCCAACAGGGTATCCTCAACAATGAGCAGTTCTTC.

The rearrangement links TRBV5-1 to TRBJ1-1; maybe TRBD1 (6 bases). The CDR3 totals 15 residues. Trimming removed 0 bases from V and 4 bases from J, with 13 bases in between. CDR1 and CDR2 from the germline V gene are SGHRS and YFSETQ. The CDR3 DNA reads as TGCGCCAGCAGCTTGGGACACAGGGACCTCACTGAAGCTTTCTTT. It codes for CASSLGHRDLTEAFF.

The J gene is TRBJ1-5, the V gene TRBV6-5; D is possibly TRBD1 (6 bases). The CDR3 loop spans 13 amino acids. Germline V gene sequence: CDR1 MNHEY, CDR2 SVGAGI. V lost 4 bases, J lost 7 bases, and 11 bases lay in between. The CDR3 DNA reads as TGTGCCAGCAGTTCAGGGGCGCACCAGCCCCAGCATTTT. Protein: CASSSGAHQPQHF.

The chain has TRBV11-2 and TRBJ2-7; D remains ambiguous. This CDR3 region has 15 residues. V lost 2 bases and J lost 2, with 13 bases in between. Germline CDR1 is SGHAT and CDR2 is FQNNGV. The CDR3 DNA follows: TGTGCCAGCAGCTTATTACAAGTGGGCCCCTACGAGCAGTACTTC. Protein sequence: CASSLLQVGPYEQYF. Drawing the rest from reference TRBV11-2 and TRBJ2-7, the complete variable domain is EAGVAQSPRYKIIEKRQSVAFWCNPISGHATLYWYQQILGQGPKLLIQFQNNGVVDDSQLPKDRFSAERLKGVDSTLKIQPAKLEDSAVYLCASSLLQVGPYEQYFGPGTRLTVT.

The CDR3 reads CASSFTDRGHEQYF. CDR3 coding DNA: TGTGCCAGCAGTTTCACGGACAGGGGACACGAGCAGTACTTC. J is TRBJ2-7 and V is TRBV27; 9 bases are shared with TRBD1. J was trimmed by 5 bases and V by 3 bases; bases with no gene match: 5. From germline, CDR1 is MNHEY and CDR2 SMNVEV (reference sequence). The CDR3 sequence is 14 residues long.

The rearrangement links TRBV5-1 to TRBJ1-2; D gene unclear. The CDR3 consists of 13 residues. Germline values: CDR1 SGHRS, CDR2 YFSETQ. V shed 3 bases and J shed 4 bases, with 10 bases lying between them. The CDR3 region has the DNA TGCGCCAGCAGCTCGTCAGGAGCCTATGGCTACACCTTC. Translating it yields CASSSSGAYGYTF.

The chain recombines TRBV6-6 with TRBJ2-7, with 10 nucleotides matching TRBD1. CDR1 and CDR2 from the germline V gene are MNHNY and SVGAGI (reference sequence). J was trimmed by 6 bases and V by 10 bases; bases with no gene match: 9. This CDR3 is 13 amino acids long. The CDR3 region is CATVDRGQGEQYF. For the CDR3, the DNA is TGTGCCACCGTCGACAGGGGGCAGGGCGAGCAGTACTTC.

The chain links TRBV28 to TRBJ1-5, with 10 bases aligning to TRBD1. In germline, CDR1 is MDHEN, CDR2 SYDVKM. The CDR3 covers 16 residues. The J segment lost 0 bases and the V segment lost 5 bases, leaving 4 bases of the junction unmatched. The CDR3 DNA sequence: TGTGCCAGCAGTCAAGACAGGGGGCATAGCAATCAGCCCCAGCATTTT. Encoded protein: CASSQDRGHSNQPQHF.

The chain uses TRBV19 and TRBJ2-4; D unclear. V gave up 1 base and J gave up 3 bases, with 4 bases separating them. The germline CDR1 and CDR2 sequences are LNHDA and SQIVND (reference sequence). The CDR3 spans 13 residues. CDR3 residues: CASSIGDKNIQYF. The DNA for the CDR3 is TGTGCCAGTAGTATAGGTGACAAAAACATTCAGTACTTC. Variable domain in full (rest from reference TRBV19 and TRBJ2-4): DGGITQSPKYLFRKEGQNVTLSCEQNLNHDAMYWYRQDPGQGLRLIYYSQIVNDFQKGDIAEGYSVSREKKESFPLTVTSAQKNPTAFYLCASSIGDKNIQYFGAGTRLSVL.

The chain has TRBV5-6 and TRBJ2-3, with TRBD2 matching over 9 bases. Trimming took 0 bases from V and 0 from J; bases not matched to a gene: 2. The CDR3 runs 16 residues. Germline-derived CDR1 and CDR2 are SGHDT and YYEEEE. The CDR3 DNA reads as TGTGCCAGCAGCTTGGGCGCGGGAGGGAGCACAGATACGCAGTATTTT. This sequence encodes CASSLGAGGSTDTQYF.

This chain links TRBV28 with TRBJ2-5; D is possibly TRBD1 (6 bases). Germline CDR1 MDHEN, CDR2 SYDVKM. There are 15 residues in the CDR3. V shed 2 bases and J shed 1 base, with 11 bases lying between them. The DNA of the CDR3 is TGTGCCAGCAGTTTACGCTGGACAGCCCAAGAGACCCAGTACTTC. It yields the protein CASSLRWTAQETQYF.

The chain has TRBV5-5 and TRBJ1-1, with TRBD1 matching 7 bases. V lost 2 bases, J lost 2 bases, and 3 bases stayed unmatched. The CDR3 is 14 amino acids. The germline CDR1 and CDR2 sequences are SGHKS and YYEKEE (reference sequence). CDR3 sequence reads: CASSLGGKNTEAFF. The CDR3 DNA is TGTGCCAGCAGCTTAGGGGGCAAAAACACTGAAGCTTTCTTT.

The rearrangement uses TRBV27 and TRBJ2-1; TRBD2 might be the D (6 bases). The CDR3 spans 14 residues. Germline values: CDR1 MNHEY, CDR2 SMNVEV (reference sequence). The V and J ends lost 3 bases and 7 bases respectively, with 13 bases between them. Here the CDR3 reads CASSFMTAGNEQFF. Written as DNA, the CDR3 is TGTGCCAGCAGTTTTATGACGGCGGGGAATGAGCAGTTCTTC.

This clone has a handful of counts. The chain is built from TRBV9 and TRBJ2-7, with 10 bases identical to TRBD1. Germline loops: CDR1 SGDLS, CDR2 YYNGEE. This CDR3 is 17 amino acids long. Trimming at V came to 1 base and at J to 2 bases, leaving 9 bases not matched to a gene. The CDR3 region is CASSVQPGQGNPYEQYF. Written as DNA, the CDR3 is TGTGCCAGCAGCGTACAACCGGGACAGGGGAACCCCTACGAGCAGTACTTC.

As to this clone: The junction does not match germline at one end; this may be a read error. This chain connects TRBV19 to TRBJ1-5, with TRBD1 matching over 10 bases. The CDR3 is 15 amino acids. CDR1 and CDR2 (germline): LNHDA, SQIVND (reference sequence). The CDR3 protein is CASIGTGASSQPQHF. The CDR3 coding sequence is TGTGCCAGTATCGGGACAGGGGCTAGCAGTCAGCCCCAGCATTTT.

The genes are TRBV19 and TRBJ1-6; possible D gene TRBD1, 6 bases. V shed 5 bases and J shed 10 bases, with 12 bases lying between them. The V gene's germline CDR1 is LNHDA and CDR2 SQIVND (reference sequence). The CDR3 totals 13 residues. CDR3 amino acids: CASSVGGASPLHF. The CDR3 bases are TGTGCCAGTAGTGTCGGGGGGGCATCACCCCTCCACTTT.

The chain joins TRBV9 to TRBJ2-2, with unresolved D. CDR3 length: 17 residues. Trimming shortened V by 0 bases and J by 5 bases, and 17 bases separated the two germline ends. The germline V gene encodes CDR1 SGDLS and CDR2 YYNGEE. The CDR3 protein is CASSVDPQRLRTGELFF. CDR3 DNA sequence: TGTGCCAGCAGCGTAGACCCTCAAAGGCTTAGGACCGGGGAGCTGTTTTTT. Full variable domain (missing parts from reference TRBV9 and TRBJ2-2): DSGVTQTPKHLITATGQRVTLRCSPRSGDLSVYWYQQSLDQGLQFLIQYYNGEERAKGNILERFSAQQFPDLHSELNLSSLELGDSALYFCASSVDPQRLRTGELFFGEGSRLTVL.